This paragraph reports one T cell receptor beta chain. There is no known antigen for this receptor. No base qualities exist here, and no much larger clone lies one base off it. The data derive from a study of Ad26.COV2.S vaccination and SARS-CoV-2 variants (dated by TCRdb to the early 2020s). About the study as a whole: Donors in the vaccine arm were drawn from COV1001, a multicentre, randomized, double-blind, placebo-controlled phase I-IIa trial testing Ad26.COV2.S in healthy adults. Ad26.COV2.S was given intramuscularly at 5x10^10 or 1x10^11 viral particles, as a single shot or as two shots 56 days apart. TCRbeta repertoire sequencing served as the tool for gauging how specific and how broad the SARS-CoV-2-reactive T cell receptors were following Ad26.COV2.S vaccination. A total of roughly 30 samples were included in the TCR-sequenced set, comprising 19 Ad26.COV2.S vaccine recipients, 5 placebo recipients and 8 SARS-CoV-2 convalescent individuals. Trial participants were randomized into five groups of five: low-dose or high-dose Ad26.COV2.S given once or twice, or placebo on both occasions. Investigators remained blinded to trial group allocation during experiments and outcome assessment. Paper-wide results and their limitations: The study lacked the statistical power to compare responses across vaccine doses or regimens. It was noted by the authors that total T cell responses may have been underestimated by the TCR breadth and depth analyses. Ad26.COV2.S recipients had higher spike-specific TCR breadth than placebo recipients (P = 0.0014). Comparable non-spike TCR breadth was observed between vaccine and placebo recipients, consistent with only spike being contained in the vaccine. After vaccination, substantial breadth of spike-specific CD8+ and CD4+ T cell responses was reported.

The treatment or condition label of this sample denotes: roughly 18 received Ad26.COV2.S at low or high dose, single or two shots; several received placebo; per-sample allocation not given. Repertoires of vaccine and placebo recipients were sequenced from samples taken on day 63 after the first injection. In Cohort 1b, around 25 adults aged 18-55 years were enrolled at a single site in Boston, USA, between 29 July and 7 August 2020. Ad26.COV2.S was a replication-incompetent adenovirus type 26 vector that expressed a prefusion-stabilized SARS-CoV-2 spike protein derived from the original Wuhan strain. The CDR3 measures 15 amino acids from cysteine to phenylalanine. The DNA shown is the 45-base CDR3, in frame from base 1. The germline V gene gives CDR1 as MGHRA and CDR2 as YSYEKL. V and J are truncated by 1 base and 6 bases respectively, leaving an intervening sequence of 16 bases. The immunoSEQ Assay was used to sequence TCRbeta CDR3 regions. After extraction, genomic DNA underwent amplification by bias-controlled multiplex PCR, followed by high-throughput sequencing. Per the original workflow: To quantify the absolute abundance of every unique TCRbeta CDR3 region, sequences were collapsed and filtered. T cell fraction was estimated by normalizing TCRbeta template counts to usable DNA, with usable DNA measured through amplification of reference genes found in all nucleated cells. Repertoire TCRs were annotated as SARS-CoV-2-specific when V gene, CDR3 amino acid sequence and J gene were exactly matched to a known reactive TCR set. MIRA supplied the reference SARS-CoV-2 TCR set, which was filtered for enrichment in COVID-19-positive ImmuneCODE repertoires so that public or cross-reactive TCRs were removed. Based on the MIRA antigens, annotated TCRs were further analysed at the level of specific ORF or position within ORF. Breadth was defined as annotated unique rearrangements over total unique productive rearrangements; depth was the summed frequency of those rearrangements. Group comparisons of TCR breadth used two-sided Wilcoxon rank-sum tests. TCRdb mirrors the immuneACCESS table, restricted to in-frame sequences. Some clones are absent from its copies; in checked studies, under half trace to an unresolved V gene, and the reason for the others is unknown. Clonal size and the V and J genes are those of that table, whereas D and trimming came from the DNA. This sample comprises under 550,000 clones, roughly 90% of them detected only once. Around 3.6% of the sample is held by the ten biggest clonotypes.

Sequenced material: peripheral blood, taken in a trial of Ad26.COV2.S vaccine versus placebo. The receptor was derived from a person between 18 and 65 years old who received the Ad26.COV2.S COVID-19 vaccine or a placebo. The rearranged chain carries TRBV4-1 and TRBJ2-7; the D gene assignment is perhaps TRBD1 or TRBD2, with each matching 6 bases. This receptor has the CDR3 CASSQAWGAGSEQYF. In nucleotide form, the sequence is TGCGCCAGCAGCCAAGCGTGGGGGGCGGGGTCCGAGCAGTACTTC.